These 10 T cell receptor beta chains were sequenced from one sample in a study of CD8 T cells in ankylosing spondylitis. Overall study findings and caveats: Within ankylosing spondylitis blood, a TCR beta motif made up of eight highly homologous variants appeared to be characteristic.

Antigens for these TCRs are unknown. From the 5' RACE reads, TCRdb called clonotypes with MiXCR, one entry per CDR3 protein. The sample includes about 500,000 distinct CDR3 sequences, roughly 13% seen only once; the top ten take almost 7%. The sequenced sample was blood, either unsorted or a sorted T cell fraction (not recorded which). Every receptor here comes from a male donor with ankylosing spondylitis.

The chain recombines TRBV6-1 with TRBJ1-5; D not certain. The germline V gene has CDR1 MNHNS and CDR2 SASEGT. There are 12 residues in the CDR3. Trimming left V 3 bases short and J 6 bases short, with 6 bases between. The CDR3 bases are TGTGCCAGCAGTGATAGGGCTCAGCCCCAGCATTTT. This encodes CASSDRAQPQHF.

This clonotype was seen only a few times. This chain links TRBV29-1 with TRBJ1-1; D is undetermined. The CDR3 consists of 10 residues. Germline V gives CDR1 SQVTM, CDR2 ANQGSEA. Trimming took off 6 bases at V and 5 bases at J, with 7 bases between the two ends. The CDR3 nucleotides read TGCAGCGTCCTACTTACTGAAGCTTTCTTT. Amino acids: CSVLLTEAFF.

The CDR3 is CASSQELGTGNNEQFF. The CDR3 coding sequence is TGCGCCAGCAGCCAAGAGCTAGGGACAGGGAACAATGAGCAGTTCTTC. The rearrangement uses TRBV4-1 and TRBJ2-1, with 9 bases matching TRBD1. V trimming: 0 bases; J trimming: 5 bases; junction bases outside the gene matches: 5. The CDR3 loop spans 16 amino acids. Looked up from germline, CDR1 is MGHRA and CDR2 is YSYEKL.

This clonotype has only a few counts. The chain has TRBV25-1 and TRBJ2-3; 10 bases line up with TRBD2. Germline-derived CDR1 and CDR2 are MGHDK and SYGVNS. The CDR3 runs 16 residues. After removal of 3 bases from V and 2 bases from J, the junction contained 5 bases not matched to a gene. The CDR3 bases are TGTGCCAGCAGTGATTCTAGCGGGAGTCTCACAGATACGCAGTATTTT. This sequence encodes CASSDSSGSLTDTQYF.

This sequence joins TRBV20-1 and TRBJ1-5; no firm D call. The CDR3 runs to 14 residues. Germline CDR1 is DFQATT and CDR2 is SNEGSKA (reference sequence). Deletions cut 7 bases from V and 0 bases from J, with 13 bases between. The CDR3 DNA follows: TGCAGTGGGCGCAGAGAGGATAGCAATCAGCCCCAGCATTTT. It specifies CSGRREDSNQPQHF.

The chain links TRBV20-1 to TRBJ2-3; D remains ambiguous. V was pared by 5 bases and J by 0 bases, with 6 bases between. The CDR3 spans 12 residues. CDR1 DFQATT and CDR2 SNEGSKA come from the germline V gene (reference sequence). The CDR3 bases are TGCAGTGCTGTTGAAAGCACAGATACGCAGTATTTT. As protein: CSAVESTDTQYF.

This clonotype was counted between two and nine times. The chain is built from TRBV21-1 and TRBJ1-5; whether TRBD1, the table's D call, matches the DNA was not checked. TRBV21-1 is marked as a pseudogene. The CDR3 runs 17 residues. The CDR3 DNA is TGTGCCAGCAGCCACGGGGGGGACAGGGAATTTCATCAGCCCCAGCATTTT. It specifies CASSHGGDREFHQPQHF.

This clonotype was seen more than once but under ten times. This chain connects TRBV20-1 to TRBJ2-4; 9 nucleotides agree with TRBD2. Trimming took 1 base from V and 3 from J; bases not matched to a gene: 4. Per germline, CDR1 DFQATT and CDR2 SNEGSKA (reference sequence). This CDR3 comprises 15 residues. The CDR3 DNA follows: TGCAGTGCTAGAGCCGCGCGGGAGGGCAAAAACATTCAGTACTTC. Its protein is CSARAAREGKNIQYF.

This chain links TRBV12-3 or TRBV12-4 with TRBJ1-5, with TRBD1 matching over 8 bases. CDR3 length equals 14 residues. The V segment lost 6 bases and the J segment 1 base; nucleotides outside the gene matches: 2. The CDR3 protein is CASRTGVSNQPQHF. In DNA form, the CDR3 reads TGTGCCAGCAGGACAGGGGTCAGCAATCAGCCCCAGCATTTT.

The V call is TRBV11-2, the J call TRBJ2-5; no clear D gene. This CDR3 has 16 amino acids. CDR1 and CDR2 from the germline V gene are SGHAT and FQNNGV. V lost 5 bases to trimming and J lost 1 base, with 17 bases between them. In DNA form, the CDR3 reads TGTGCCAGCAGCGAAGGGTTCGGTATCTCCCAAGAGACCCAGTACTTC. Translation: CASSEGFGISQETQYF.